The clone carrying this T cell receptor (beta chain) showed up just a few times. The data were taken from a study of cytomegalovirus exposure and HLA in healthy donors. Primers for the PCR totalled 60 Vbeta and 13 Jbeta. The table came from immunoSEQ multiplex PCR; TCRdb's copy has only in-frame clones and leaves some out. This table holds roughly 130,000 clones, about three fifths found once. Germline V gene lookup returns CDR1 SEHNR and CDR2 FQNEAQ (reference sequence). Trimming stripped 2 bases from V and 5 bases from J, with 7 bases between. This CDR3 has 13 amino acids. J is TRBJ1-5 and V is TRBV7-9, with D tentatively TRBD1 (6 bases). The sequence came from a male donor in good health and CMV-seronegative. The sample was PBMCs. The CDR3 reads CASSLNRDQPQHF. CDR3 nucleotides: TGTGCCAGCAGCTTAAACAGGGATCAGCCCCAGCATTTT.